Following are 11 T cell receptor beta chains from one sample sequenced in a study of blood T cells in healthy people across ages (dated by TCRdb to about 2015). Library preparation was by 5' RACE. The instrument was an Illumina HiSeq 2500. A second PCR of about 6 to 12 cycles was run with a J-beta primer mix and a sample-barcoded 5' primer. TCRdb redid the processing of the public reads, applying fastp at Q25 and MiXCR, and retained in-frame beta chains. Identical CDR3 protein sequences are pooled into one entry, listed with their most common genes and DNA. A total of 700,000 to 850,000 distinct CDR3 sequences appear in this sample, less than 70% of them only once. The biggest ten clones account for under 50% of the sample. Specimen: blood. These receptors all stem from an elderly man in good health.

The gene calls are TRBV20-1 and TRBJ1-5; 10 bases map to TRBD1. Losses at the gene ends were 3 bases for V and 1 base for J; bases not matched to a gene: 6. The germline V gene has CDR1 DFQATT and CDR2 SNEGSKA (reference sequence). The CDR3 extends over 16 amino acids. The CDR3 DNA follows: TGCAGTGCTAGTACGGGGACAGGGGTGAGCAATCAGCCCCAGCATTTT. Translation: CSASTGTGVSNQPQHF.

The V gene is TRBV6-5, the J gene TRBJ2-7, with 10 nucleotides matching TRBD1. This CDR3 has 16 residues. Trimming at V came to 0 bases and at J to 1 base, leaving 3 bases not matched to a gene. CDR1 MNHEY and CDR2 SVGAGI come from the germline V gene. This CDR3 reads CASSYSTGGASYEQYF. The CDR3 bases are TGTGCCAGCAGTTACTCGACAGGGGGCGCTTCCTACGAGCAGTACTTC.

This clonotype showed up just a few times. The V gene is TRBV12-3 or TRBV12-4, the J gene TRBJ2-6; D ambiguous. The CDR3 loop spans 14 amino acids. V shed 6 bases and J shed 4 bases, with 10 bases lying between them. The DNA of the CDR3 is TGTGCCAGCAGACCCCTCGCCGGGGCCAACGTCCTGACTTTC. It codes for CASRPLAGANVLTF.

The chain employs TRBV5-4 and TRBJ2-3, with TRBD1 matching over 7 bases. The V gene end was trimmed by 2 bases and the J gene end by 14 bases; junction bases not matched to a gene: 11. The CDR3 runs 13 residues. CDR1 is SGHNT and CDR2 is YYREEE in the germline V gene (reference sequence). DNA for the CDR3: TGTGCCAGCAGCTTTGCAGGGGACAGATACGCGTATTTT. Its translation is CASSFAGDRYAYF.

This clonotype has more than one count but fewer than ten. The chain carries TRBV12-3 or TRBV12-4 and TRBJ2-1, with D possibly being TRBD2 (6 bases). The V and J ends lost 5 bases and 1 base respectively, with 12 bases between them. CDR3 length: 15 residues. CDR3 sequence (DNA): TGTGCCAGCAGTGGAGGGAAGGCTTCCTACAATGAGCAGTTCTTC. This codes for CASSGGKASYNEQFF.

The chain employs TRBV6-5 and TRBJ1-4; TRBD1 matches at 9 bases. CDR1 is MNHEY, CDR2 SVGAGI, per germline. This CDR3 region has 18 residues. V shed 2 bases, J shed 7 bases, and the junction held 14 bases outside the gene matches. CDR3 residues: CASSYDGPPGTGSEKLFF. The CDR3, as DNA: TGTGCCAGCAGTTACGACGGACCCCCCGGGACAGGGAGTGAAAAACTGTTTTTT.

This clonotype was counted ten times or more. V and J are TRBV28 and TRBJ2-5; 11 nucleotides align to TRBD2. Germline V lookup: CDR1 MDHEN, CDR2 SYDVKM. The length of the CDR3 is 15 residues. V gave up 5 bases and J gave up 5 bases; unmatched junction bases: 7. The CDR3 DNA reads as TGTGCCAGCAGTCTACTAGCGGGGGCAACGGAGACCCAGTACTTC. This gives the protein CASSLLAGATETQYF.

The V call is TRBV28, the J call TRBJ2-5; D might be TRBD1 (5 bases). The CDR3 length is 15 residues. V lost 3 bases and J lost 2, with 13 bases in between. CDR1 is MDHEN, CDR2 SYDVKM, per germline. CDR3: CASSFGRAGQETQYF. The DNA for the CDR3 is TGTGCCAGCAGTTTTGGACGGGCAGGGCAAGAGACCCAGTACTTC.

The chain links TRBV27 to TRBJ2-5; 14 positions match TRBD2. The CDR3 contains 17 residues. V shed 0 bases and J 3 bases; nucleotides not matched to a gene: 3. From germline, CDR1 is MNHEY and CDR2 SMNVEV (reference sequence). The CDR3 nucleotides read TGTGCCAGCAGTTTATCCCCGGGACTAGCGGGAGAAGAGACCCAGTACTTC. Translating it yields CASSLSPGLAGEETQYF.

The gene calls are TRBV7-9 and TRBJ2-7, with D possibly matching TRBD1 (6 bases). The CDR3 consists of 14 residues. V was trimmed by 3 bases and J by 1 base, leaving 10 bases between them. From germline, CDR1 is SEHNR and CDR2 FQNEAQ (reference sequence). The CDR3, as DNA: TGTGCCAGCAGCTTTACAGGGAGATCCTACGAGCAGTACTTC. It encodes CASSFTGRSYEQYF.

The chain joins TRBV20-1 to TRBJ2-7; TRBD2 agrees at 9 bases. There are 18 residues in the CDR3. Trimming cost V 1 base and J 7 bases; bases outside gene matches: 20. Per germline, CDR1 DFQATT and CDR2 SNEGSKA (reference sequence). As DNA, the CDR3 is TGCAGTGCTAGAGGGGTCTTACGGAGGGTACCCGCGGGAGGGGAGCAGTACTTC. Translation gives CSARGVLRRVPAGGEQYF.